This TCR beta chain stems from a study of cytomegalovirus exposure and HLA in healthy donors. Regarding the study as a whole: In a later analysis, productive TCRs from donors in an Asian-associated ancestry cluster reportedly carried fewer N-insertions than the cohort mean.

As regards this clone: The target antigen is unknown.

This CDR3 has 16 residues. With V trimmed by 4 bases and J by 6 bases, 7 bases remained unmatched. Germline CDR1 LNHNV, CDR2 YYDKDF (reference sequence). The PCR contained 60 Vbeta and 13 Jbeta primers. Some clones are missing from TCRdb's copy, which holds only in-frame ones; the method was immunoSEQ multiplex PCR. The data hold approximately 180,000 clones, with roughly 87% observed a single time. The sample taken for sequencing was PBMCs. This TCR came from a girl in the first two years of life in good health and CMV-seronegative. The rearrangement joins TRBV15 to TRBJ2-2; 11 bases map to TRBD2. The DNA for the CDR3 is TGTGCCACCAGCACCTTGATAGCGGGGGGGGCCGGGGAGCTGTTTTTT. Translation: CATSTLIAGGAGELFF.